The clone carrying this T cell receptor (beta chain) was picked up a small number of times. Its antigen is as yet unknown. The record originates from a study of cytomegalovirus exposure and HLA in healthy donors. Study-wide findings and caveats: Highly shared variants forming one cluster were likely a sequencing artifact. Analyzed later, most CMV-associated TCR beta chains appeared HLA-restricted. Presence/absence analyses assumed roughly uniform sequencing depth across donors.

PCR used 60 Vbeta primers and 13 Jbeta primers. TCRdb's copy holds only in-frame clones and misses some; the assay was immunoSEQ multiplex PCR. This table holds fewer than 150,000 clones, approximately 80% found once. The CDR3 totals 13 residues. Trimming took off 4 bases at V and 2 bases at J, with 9 bases between the two ends. Germline CDR1 reads SGDLS; CDR2 reads YYNGEE. Donors were nominally healthy when sampled, though unrecorded immune exposures were likely. The V and J genes are TRBV9 and TRBJ1-1; D is undetermined. The receptor comes from a man in his fifties in good health and CMV-seronegative. The sample taken for sequencing was PBMCs. The CDR3 DNA reads as TGTGCCAGCAGCCAGAGACTTAACACTGAAGCTTTCTTT. Its protein product is CASSQRLNTEAFF.